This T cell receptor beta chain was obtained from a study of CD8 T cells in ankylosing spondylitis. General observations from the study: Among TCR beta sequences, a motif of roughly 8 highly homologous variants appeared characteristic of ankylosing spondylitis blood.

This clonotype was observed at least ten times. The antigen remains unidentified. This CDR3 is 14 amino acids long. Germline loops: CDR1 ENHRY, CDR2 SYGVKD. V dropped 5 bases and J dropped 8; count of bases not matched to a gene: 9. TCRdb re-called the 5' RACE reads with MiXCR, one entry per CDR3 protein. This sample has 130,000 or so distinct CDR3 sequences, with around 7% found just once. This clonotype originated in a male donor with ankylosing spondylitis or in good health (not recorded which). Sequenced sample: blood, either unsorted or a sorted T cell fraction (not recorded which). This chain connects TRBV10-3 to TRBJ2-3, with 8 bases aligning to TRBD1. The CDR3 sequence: CAISPGQGRSTQYF. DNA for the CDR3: TGTGCCATCAGTCCCGGACAGGGAAGGAGTACGCAGTATTTT.